This TCR beta chain is drawn from a study of persistence of HIV-infected CD4 T cells. Nonspecific anti-CD3/anti-CD28 bead stimulation represents the broad CD4+ T cell repertoire. Responding CD4+ T cells were sorted by upregulation of both CD40 ligand and CD69. Donors had undetectable plasma HIV-1 RNA, under 50 copies/mL, for 4+ years. CD8-depleted PBMCs were stimulated less than 20 hours with anti-CD28/CD49d costimulation, CD40-blocking antibody and enfuvirtide. Study-wide results and limits: Compared with CD3/CD28-stimulated cells, CMV- and Gag-responding cells showed lower TCRbeta richness. Degenerate expanded CDR3beta sequences were enriched among CMV- and Gag-responding cells.

To note about this clone: Its antigen is unknown.

V was clipped by 1 base and J by 0 bases; unmatched bases: 5. CDR1 SGHRS and CDR2 YFSETQ come from the germline V gene. This CDR3 has 16 amino acids. The libraries were made with immunoSEQ version 4 in survey mode. Some clones are missing from TCRdb's copy, which holds only in-frame ones; the method was immunoSEQ multiplex PCR. The repertoire holds under 50,000 clones, with 85% to 90% as singletons. The receptor's source is an adult woman with HIV who was CMV-seropositive. The V and J genes are TRBV5-1 and TRBJ2-7; 9 bases fit TRBD2. The material sequenced was CD4+ T cells sorted from PBMCs after roughly 18-hour stimulation, taken from a patient who received antiretroviral therapy. As DNA, the CDR3 is TGCGCCAGCAGCTTGTCTAGCGGGATGAACTCCTACGAGCAGTACTTC. It translates to CASSLSSGMNSYEQYF.